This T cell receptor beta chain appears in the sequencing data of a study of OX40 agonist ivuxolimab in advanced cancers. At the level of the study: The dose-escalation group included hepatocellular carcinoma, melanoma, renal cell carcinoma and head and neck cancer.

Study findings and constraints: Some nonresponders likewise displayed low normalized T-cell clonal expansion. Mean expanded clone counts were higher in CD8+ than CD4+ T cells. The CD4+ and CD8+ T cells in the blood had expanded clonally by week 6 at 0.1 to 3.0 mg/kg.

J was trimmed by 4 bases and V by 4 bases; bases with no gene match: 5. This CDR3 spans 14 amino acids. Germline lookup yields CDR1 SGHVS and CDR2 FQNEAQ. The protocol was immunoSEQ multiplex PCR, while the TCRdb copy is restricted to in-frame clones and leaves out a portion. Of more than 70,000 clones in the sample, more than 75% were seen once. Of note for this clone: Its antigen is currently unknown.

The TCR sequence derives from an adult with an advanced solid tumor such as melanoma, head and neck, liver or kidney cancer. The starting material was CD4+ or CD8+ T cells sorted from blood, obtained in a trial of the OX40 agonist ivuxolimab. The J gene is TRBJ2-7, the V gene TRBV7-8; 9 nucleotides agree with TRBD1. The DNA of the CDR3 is TGTGCCAGCAGCTGGGGACAGGGATGGTACGAGCAGTACTTC. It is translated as CASSWGQGWYEQYF. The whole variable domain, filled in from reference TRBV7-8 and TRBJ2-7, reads GAGVSQSPRYKVAKRGQDVALRCDPISGHVSLFWYQQALGQGPEFLTYFQNEAQLDKSGLPSDRFFAERPEGSVSTLKIQRTQQEDSAVYLCASSWGQGWYEQYFGPGTRLTVT.